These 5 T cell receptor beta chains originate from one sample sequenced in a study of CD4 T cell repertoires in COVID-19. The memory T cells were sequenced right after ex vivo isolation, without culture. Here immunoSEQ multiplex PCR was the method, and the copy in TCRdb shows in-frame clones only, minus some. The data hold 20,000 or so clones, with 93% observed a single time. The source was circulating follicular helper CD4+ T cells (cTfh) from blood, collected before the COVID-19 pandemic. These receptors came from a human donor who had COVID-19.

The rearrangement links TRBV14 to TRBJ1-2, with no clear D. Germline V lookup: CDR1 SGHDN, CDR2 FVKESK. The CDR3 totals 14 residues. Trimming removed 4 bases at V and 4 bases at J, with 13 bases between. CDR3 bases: TGTGCCAGCAGCCCAAAGGACGGACTCTATGGCTACACCTTC. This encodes CASSPKDGLYGYTF.

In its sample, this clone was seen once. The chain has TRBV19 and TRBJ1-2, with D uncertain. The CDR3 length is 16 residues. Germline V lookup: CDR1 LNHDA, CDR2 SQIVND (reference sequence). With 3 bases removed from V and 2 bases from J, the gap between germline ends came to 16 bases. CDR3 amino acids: CASSILAGNTNYGYTF. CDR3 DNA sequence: TGTGCCAGTAGTATCCTTGCGGGGAACACAAACTATGGCTACACCTTC.

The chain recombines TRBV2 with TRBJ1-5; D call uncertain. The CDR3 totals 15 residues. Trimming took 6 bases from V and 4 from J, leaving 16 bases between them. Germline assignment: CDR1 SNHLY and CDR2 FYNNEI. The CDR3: CASRKEGNPNQPQHF. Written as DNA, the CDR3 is TGTGCCAGCAGAAAGGAGGGAAACCCAAATCAGCCCCAGCATTTT.

CDR3 bases: TGTGCCAGCAGCCAGTCCGGGACTAATGAGCAGTTCTTC. Its protein product is CASSQSGTNEQFF. The chain couples TRBV4-2 to TRBJ2-1; D is possibly TRBD2 (6 bases). The CDR3 has 13 amino acids. Germline V gene lookup returns CDR1 LGHNA and CDR2 YNFKEQ. V was clipped by 3 bases and J by 7 bases, with 10 bases between them.

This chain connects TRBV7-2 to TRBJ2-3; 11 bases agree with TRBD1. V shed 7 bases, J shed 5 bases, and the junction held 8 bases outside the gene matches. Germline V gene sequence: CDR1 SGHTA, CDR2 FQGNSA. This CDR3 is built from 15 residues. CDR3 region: CASKEGQGAKDTQYF. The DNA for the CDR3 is TGTGCCAGCAAAGAAGGACAGGGGGCGAAAGATACGCAGTATTTT.